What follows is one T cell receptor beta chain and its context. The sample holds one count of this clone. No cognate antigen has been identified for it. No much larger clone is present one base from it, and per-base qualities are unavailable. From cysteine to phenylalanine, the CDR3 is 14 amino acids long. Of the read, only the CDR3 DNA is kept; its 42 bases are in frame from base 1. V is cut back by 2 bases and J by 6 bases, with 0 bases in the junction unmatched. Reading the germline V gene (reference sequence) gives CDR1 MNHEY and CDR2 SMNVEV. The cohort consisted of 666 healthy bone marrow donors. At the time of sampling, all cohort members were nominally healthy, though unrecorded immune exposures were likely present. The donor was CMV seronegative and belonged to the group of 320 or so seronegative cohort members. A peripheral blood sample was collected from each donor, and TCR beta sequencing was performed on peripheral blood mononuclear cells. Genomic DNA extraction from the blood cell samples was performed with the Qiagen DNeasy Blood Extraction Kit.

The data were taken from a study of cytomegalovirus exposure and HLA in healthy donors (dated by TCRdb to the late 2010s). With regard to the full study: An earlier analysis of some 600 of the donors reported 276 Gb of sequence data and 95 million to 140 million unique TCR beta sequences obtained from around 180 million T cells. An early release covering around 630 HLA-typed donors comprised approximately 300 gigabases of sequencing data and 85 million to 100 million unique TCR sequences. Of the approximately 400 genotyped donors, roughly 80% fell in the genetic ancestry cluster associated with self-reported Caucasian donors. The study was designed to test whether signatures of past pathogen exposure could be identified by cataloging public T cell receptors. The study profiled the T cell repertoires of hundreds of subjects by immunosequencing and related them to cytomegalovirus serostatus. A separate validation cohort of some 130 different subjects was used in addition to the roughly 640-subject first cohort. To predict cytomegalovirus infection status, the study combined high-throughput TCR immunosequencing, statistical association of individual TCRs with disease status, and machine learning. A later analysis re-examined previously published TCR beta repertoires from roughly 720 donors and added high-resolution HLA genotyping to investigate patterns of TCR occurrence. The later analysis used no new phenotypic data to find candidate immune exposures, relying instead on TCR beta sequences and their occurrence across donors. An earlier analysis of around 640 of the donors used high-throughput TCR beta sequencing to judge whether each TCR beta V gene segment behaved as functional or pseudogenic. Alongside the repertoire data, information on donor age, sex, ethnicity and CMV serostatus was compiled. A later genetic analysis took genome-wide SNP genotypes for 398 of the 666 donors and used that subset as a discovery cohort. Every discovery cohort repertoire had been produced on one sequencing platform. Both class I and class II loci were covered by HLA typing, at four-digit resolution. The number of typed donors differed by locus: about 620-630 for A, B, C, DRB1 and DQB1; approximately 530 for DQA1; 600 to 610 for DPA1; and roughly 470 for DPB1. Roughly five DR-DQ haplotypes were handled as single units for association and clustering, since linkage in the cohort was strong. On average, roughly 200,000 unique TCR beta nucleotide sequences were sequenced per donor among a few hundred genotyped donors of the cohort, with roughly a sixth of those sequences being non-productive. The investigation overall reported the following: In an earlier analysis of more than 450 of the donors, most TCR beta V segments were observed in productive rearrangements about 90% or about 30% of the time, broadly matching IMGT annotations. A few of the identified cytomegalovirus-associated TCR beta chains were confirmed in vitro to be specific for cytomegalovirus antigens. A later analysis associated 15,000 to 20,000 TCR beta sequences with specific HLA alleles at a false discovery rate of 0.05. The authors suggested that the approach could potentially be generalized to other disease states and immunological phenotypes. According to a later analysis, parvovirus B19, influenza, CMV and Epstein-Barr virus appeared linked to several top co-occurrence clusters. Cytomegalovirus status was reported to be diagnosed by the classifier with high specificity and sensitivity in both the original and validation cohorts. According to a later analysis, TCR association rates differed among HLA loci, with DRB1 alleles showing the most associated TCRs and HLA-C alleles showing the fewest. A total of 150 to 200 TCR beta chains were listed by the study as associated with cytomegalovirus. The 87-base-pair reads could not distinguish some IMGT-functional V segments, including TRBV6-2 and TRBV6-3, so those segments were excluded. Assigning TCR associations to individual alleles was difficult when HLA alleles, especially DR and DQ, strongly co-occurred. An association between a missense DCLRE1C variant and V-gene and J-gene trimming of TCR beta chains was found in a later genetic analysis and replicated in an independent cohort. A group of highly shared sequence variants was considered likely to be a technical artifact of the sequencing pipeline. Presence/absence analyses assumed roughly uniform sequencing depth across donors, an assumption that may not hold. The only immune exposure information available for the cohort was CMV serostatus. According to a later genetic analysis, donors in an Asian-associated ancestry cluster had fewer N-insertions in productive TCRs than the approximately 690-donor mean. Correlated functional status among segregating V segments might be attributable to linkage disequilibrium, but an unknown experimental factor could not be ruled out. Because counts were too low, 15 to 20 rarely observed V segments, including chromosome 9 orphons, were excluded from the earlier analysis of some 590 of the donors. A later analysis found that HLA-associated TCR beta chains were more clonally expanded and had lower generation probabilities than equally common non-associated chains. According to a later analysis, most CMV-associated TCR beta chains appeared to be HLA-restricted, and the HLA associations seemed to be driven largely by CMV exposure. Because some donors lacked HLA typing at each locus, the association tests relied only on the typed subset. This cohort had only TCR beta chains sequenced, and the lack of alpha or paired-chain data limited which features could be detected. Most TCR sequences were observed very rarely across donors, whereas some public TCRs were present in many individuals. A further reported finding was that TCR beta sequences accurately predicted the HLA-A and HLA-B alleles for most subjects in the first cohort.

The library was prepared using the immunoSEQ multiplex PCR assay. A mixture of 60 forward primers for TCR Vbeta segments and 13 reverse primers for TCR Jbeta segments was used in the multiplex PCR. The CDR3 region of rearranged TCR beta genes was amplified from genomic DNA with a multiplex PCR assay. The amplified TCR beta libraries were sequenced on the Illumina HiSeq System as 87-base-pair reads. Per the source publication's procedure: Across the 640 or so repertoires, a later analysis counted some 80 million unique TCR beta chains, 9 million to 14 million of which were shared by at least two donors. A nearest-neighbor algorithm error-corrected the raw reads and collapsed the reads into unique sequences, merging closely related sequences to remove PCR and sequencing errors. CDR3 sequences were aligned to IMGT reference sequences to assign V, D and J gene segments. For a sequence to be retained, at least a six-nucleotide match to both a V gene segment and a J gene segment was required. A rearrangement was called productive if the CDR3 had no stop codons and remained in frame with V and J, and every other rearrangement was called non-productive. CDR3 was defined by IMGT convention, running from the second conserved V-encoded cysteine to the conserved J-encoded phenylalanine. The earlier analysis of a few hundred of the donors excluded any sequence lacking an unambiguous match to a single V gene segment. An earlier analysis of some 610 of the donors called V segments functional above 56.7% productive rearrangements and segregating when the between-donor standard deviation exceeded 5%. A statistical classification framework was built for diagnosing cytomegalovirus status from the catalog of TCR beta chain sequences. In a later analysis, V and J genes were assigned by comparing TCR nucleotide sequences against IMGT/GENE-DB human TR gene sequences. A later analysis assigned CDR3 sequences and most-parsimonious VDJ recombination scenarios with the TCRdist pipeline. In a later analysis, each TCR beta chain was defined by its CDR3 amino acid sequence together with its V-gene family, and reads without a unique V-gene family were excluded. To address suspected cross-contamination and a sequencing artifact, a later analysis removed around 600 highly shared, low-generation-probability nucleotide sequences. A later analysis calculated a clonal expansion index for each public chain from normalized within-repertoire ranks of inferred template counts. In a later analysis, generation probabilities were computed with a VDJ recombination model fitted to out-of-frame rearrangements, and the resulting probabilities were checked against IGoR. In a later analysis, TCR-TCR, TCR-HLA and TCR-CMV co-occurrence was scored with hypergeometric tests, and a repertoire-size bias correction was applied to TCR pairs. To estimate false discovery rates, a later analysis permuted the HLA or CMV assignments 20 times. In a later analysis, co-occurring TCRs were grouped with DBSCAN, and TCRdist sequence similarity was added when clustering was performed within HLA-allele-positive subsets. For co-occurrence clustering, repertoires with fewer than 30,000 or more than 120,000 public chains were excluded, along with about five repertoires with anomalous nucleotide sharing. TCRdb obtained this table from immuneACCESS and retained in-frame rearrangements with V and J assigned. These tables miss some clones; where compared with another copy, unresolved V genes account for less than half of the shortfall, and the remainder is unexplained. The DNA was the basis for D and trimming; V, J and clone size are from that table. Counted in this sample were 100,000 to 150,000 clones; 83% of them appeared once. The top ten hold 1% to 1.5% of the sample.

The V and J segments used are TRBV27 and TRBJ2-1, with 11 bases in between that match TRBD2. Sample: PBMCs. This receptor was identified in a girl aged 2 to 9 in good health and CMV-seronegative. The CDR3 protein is CASSLTSGSNEQFF. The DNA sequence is TGTGCCAGCAGTTTAACTAGCGGGAGCAATGAGCAGTTCTTC.